The present T cell receptor (beta chain) was sequenced within a study of T-cell memory formation after mild COVID-19. Study context: The study found TCR clusters largely donor specific. Notes on the study in general: The authors did not confirm SARS-CoV-2 specificity of second-wave clones peaking day 37. Largely, contracting CD4+ clones fell within CM and EM, and contracting CD8+ clones within EMRA.

Employing constant-segment primers, 5'RACE generated TCR alpha and TCR beta cDNA libraries bearing sample barcodes and UMIs. TCRdb ran MiXCR on the 5' RACE reads and lists one entry per CDR3 protein. The sample includes approximately 560,000 distinct CDR3 sequences, 15% to 20% of them seen just once. This clonotype appeared a few times. The antigen is not known. What was sequenced was PBMCs or a T cell subset sorted from them (not recorded which). The clonotype was recovered from an adult woman who had mild COVID-19 (a few samples of this study predate the infection). Cell type and time point are not known.

CDR3 bases: TGTGCCATCTCGCGGGCGGTGGGGACTGAAGCTTTCTTT. Translation: CAISRAVGTEAFF. The V and J genes are TRBV19 and TRBJ1-1; D gene unclear. V was clipped by 10 bases and J by 5 bases, with 17 bases between them. Germline V lookup: CDR1 LNHDA, CDR2 SQIVND (reference sequence). This CDR3 region has 13 residues.